The sequence of this T cell receptor beta chain was determined in a study of T cells in Graves' hyperthyroidism and ophthalmopathy. Broader study findings: Among thyroid clonotypes expanded above 0.001, most also appeared in blood.

Researchers took RNA transcripts and amplified the TCR beta CDR3 regions from them. A set of HTBI primers served as the primers for a first-round RT-PCR of the TCR CDR3. TCRdb re-called the multiplex PCR reads through MiXCR, storing one row per CDR3 protein. Of fewer than 450,000 distinct CDR3 sequences listed, about 18% are singletons. Patients showing uncontrolled infection, other autoimmune disease, pregnancy or lactation were ineligible. Preceding any ophthalmopathy symptoms, the blood sample dates from first hyperthyroidism diagnosis. The CDR3 covers 14 residues. Germline V gene data show CDR1 as SGHVS and CDR2 as FQNEAQ. The V segment lost 4 bases and the J segment 2 bases; nucleotides outside the gene matches: 2. In the case of this clonotype: Its target is not known.

The source of this sequence is a woman aged 25-40 years with Graves' hyperthyroidism that later progressed to Graves' ophthalmopathy. This chain links TRBV7-8 with TRBJ1-2, with TRBD1 identical over 9 bases. The sample consisted of blood. The CDR3 DNA reads as TGTGCCAGCAGCTGGGACAGGGCAAACTATGGCTACACCTTC. It specifies CASSWDRANYGYTF.